This T cell receptor beta chain was sequenced for a study of identical twins. Study findings and constraints: It was possible that invariant MAIT and iNKT cells partly confounded the zero-insertion analyses.

A universal primer site was added by template switching, and unique molecular identifiers were carried by the cDNA. TCRdb reanalysed the 5' RACE reads using MiXCR and keeps one entry per CDR3 protein. The sample holds 350,000 to 450,000 distinct CDR3 sequences, 18% seen once. Trimming took 8 bases from V and 2 from J, leaving 12 bases between them. The CDR3 contains 14 residues. Germline V gene lookup returns CDR1 LGHNA and CDR2 YNFKEQ. There are many counts of this clonotype. Antigen: not known. This chain links TRBV4-2 with TRBJ2-2, with D hard to call. The receptor was isolated from a middle-aged man in good health. The source material was naive T cells sorted from blood. The CDR3 DNA is TGTGCCAGCGCTCGAACCTATAACACCGGGGAGCTGTTTTTT. It specifies CASARTYNTGELFF.